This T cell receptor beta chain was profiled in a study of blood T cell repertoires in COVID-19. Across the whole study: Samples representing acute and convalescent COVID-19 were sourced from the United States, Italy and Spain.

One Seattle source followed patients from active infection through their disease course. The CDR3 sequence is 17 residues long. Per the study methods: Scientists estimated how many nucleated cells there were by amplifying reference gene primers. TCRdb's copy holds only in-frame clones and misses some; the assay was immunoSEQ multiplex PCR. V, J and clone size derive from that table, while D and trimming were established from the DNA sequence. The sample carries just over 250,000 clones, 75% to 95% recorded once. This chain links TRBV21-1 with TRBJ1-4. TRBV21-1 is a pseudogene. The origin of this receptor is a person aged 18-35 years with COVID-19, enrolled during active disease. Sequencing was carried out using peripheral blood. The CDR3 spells CASSKRCGMWVREKLFF. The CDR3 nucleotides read TGTGCCAGCAGCAAAAGGTGCGGGATGTGGGTTCGTGAAAAACTGTTTTTT.